This T cell receptor beta chain comes out of a study of T cell responses to AZD1222 COVID-19 vaccine. As concerns this clone: As yet, its antigen is unknown.

General study findings and limits: It was only after the peak T cell response that any repertoires were sampled. At 160-218 and 743-854, vaccine-associated CD4 TCRs were dominant, and they spanned spike. Donors were largely white British and mainly female; clonal diversity was possibly underestimated. Nearly half of spike-specific TCRs reportedly target variant regions that are unmutated in the B.1.351 and B.1.1.7 variants.

The table came from immunoSEQ multiplex PCR; TCRdb's copy has only in-frame clones and leaves some out. Here the sample spans under 130,000 clones, roughly 91% being singletons. Looked up from germline, CDR1 is SEHNR and CDR2 is FQNEAQ (reference sequence). The CDR3 covers 15 residues. The junction had 3 bases not matched to a gene; V was cut back by 3 bases and J by 4 bases. This clonotype was sampled from an adult in good health. The specimen comprised peripheral blood, sampled on day 0 of AZD1222 vaccination. The chain is built from TRBV7-9 and TRBJ2-2, with 9 bases identical to TRBD2. CDR3 DNA: TGTGCCAGCAGCTTTGAACTAGCGGGCACCGGGGAGCTGTTTTTT. Amino acid sequence: CASSFELAGTGELFF.